Below, 2 T cell receptor beta chains from the same sample are listed, as sequenced in a study of shared clonotypes between healthy human individuals. Method: immunoSEQ multiplex PCR; TCRdb's copy keeps in-frame clones and lacks some. Among about 1.5 million clones, approximately 98% were seen once, and the ten largest hold around 0.45%. Sequencing input: naive CD4+ T cells sorted from blood. Stated subset: CD45RA+ positively selected. The receptors were sampled from a man younger than 45 in good health.

J is TRBJ1-2 and V is TRBV28, with D unresolved. The V end was cut by 3 bases, the J end by 1 base, with 9 bases between. Germline V CDR1 and CDR2: MDHEN, SYDVKM. This CDR3 is 14 amino acids long. CDR3 region: CASSLGRDNYGYTF. Written as DNA, the CDR3 is TGTGCCAGCAGTTTGGGCCGGGATAACTATGGCTACACCTTC.

The chain is built from TRBV5-1 and TRBJ2-5; TRBD1 aligns across 7 bases. The CDR3 totals 18 residues. The germline V gene has CDR1 SGHRS and CDR2 YFSETQ. V lost 4 bases, J lost 0 bases, and 15 bases stayed unmatched. The CDR3 region is CASSRGTVHRPNQETQYF. The CDR3 DNA follows: TGCGCCAGCAGCCGAGGGACAGTCCACCGTCCTAACCAAGAGACCCAGTACTTC.